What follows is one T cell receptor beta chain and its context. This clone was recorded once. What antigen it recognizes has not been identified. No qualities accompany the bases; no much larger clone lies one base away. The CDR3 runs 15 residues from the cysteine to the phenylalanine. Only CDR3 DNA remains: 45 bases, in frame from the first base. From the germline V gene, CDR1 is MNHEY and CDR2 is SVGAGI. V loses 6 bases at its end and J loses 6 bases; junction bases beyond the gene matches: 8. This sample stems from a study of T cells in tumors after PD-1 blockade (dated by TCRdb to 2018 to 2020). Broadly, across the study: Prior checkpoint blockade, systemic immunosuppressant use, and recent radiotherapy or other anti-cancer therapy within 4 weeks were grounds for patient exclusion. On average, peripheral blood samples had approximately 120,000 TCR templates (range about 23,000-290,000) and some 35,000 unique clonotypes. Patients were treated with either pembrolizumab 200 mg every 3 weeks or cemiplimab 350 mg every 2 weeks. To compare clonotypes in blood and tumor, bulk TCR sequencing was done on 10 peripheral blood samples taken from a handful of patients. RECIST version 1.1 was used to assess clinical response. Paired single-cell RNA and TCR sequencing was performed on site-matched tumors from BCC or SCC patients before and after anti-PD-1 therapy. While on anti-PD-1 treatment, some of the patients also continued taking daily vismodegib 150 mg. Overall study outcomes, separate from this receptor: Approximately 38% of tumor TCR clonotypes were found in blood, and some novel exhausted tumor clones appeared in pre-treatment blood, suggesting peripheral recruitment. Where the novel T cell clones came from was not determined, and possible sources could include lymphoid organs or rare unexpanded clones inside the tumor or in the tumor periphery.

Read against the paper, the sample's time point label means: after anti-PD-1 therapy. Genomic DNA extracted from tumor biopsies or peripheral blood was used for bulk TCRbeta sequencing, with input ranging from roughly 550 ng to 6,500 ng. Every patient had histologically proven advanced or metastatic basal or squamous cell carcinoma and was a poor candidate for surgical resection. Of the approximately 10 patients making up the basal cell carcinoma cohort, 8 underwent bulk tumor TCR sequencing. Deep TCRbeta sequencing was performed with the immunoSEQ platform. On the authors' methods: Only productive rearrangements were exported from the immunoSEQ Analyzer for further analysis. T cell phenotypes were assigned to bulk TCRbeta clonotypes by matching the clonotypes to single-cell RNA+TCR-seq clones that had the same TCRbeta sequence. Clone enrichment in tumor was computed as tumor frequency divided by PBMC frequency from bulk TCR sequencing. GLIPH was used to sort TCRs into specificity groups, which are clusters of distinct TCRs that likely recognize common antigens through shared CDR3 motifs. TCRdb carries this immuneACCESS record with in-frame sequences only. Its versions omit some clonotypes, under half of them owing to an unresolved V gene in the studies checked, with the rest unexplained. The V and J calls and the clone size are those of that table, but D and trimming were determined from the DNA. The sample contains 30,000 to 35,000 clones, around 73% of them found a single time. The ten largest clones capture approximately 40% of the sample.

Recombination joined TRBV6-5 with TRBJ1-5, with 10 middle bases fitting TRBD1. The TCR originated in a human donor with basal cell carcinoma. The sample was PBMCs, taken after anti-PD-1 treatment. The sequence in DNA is TGTGCCAGCAGGAGGACAGGGGGTCAGGGTCAGCCCCAGCATTTT. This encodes CASRRTGGQGQPQHF.